Listed here are 26 T cell receptor beta chains from one sample, sequenced in a study of neoadjuvant anti-PD-1 for oral cavity cancer. Time point defined: after neoadjuvant nivolumab, at surgical resection. Repertoires were generated with immunoSEQ multiplex PCR, while TCRdb's copy carries only in-frame clones and drops some. The sample carries around 13,000 clones, approximately 70% recorded once. Material: PBMCs, obtained after nivolumab (anti-PD-1) treatment. The receptors here all came from a person between 35 and 79 years old with oral cavity squamous cell carcinoma.

This clone was recorded only once. This chain connects TRBV10-3 to TRBJ2-7; 9 bases align to TRBD1. Unmatched junction bases numbered 12, after V lost 6 bases and J lost 3 bases. CDR3 size: 16 residues. Germline CDR1 and CDR2: ENHRY and SYGVKD. The CDR3 is CAISPPPGQGFYEQYF. The CDR3 DNA sequence: TGTGCCATCAGCCCCCCGCCGGGACAGGGTTTCTACGAGCAGTACTTC.

J is TRBJ1-2 and V is TRBV28; D not resolved. The CDR3 spans 12 residues. V was shortened by 6 bases and J by 8 bases, with 13 bases between the two germline ends. CDR1 and CDR2 (germline): MDHEN, SYDVKM. The CDR3 reads CASRTSTSGYTF. The CDR3 coding sequence is TGTGCCAGCAGGACCTCTACGTCAGGCTACACCTTC.

This clone was seen only once. The chain employs TRBV19 and TRBJ1-1; 7 bases agree with TRBD1. Germline CDR1 and CDR2: LNHDA and SQIVND (reference sequence). Trimming at V came to 5 bases and at J to 3 bases, leaving 6 bases not matched to a gene. The CDR3 length is 14 residues. The CDR3: CASSSDRAHTEAFF. The DNA of the CDR3 is TGTGCCAGTAGTTCCGACAGGGCCCACACTGAAGCTTTCTTT.

The chain recombines TRBV6-5 with TRBJ2-1; 8 bases line up with TRBD2. After removal of 3 bases from V and 6 bases from J, the junction contained 4 bases not matched to a gene. Germline CDR1 reads MNHEY; CDR2 reads SVGAGI. This CDR3 has 14 amino acids. The CDR3 sequence is CASSYLAGPNEQFF. DNA for the CDR3: TGTGCCAGCAGTTATCTAGCGGGCCCCAATGAGCAGTTCTTC.

This chain uses TRBV20-1 with TRBJ2-1; D gene ambiguous. V was pared by 4 bases and J by 7 bases, with 8 bases between. Germline V gene lookup returns CDR1 DFQATT and CDR2 SNEGSKA (reference sequence). The CDR3 consists of 11 residues. The CDR3 sequence: CSAKVDNEQFF. In DNA, the CDR3 is TGCAGTGCTAAGGTAGATAATGAGCAGTTCTTC.

This rearrangement joins TRBV5-1 to TRBJ1-1, with a tentative D call TRBD1 (5 bases). V shed 1 base and J shed 1 base, with 20 bases lying between them. The CDR3 spans 18 residues. The germline CDR1 and CDR2 sequences are SGHRS and YFSETQ. This CDR3 is CASSLRRLELRGNTEAFF. CDR3 sequence (DNA): TGCGCCAGCAGCTTGAGGAGGCTTGAACTTAGGGGGAACACTGAAGCTTTCTTT.

The chain joins TRBV7-9 to TRBJ2-1; tentatively, D is TRBD1 (6 bases). Germline V lookup: CDR1 SEHNR, CDR2 FQNEAQ (reference sequence). The CDR3 is made up of 13 amino acids. V lost 1 base to trimming and J lost 16 bases, with 17 bases between them. The CDR3 DNA reads as TGTGCCAGCAGCTTAGGGGTTGGGACATCGGTCTTCTTC. Protein product: CASSLGVGTSVFF. Looking up the rest from reference TRBV7-9 and TRBJ2-1 gives the full variable domain: DTGVSQNPRHKITKRGQNVTFRCDPISEHNRLYWYRQTLGQGPEFLTYFQNEAQLEKSRLLSDRFSAERPKGSFSTLEIQRTEQGDSAMYLCASSLGVGTSVFFGPGTRLTVL.

The DNA of the CDR3 is TGCAGCGTTCTGGGACTAGCGGGAGTATCTGAGCAGTTCTTC. It encodes CSVLGLAGVSEQFF. V and J are TRBV29-1 and TRBJ2-1; 14 bases map to TRBD2. V shed 5 bases, J shed 9 bases, and the junction held 6 bases outside the gene matches. The CDR3 covers 14 residues. The germline CDR1 and CDR2 sequences are SQVTM and ANQGSEA.

This chain links TRBV29-1 with TRBJ2-3; the match to TRBD2 covers 16 bases. CDR1 and CDR2 from the germline V gene are SQVTM and ANQGSEA. This CDR3 has 18 amino acids. Unmatched junction bases numbered 10, after V lost 4 bases and J lost 3 bases. This CDR3 reads CSVGTGVGLAGGTDTQYF. The CDR3 bases are TGCAGCGTTGGGACAGGCGTGGGACTAGCGGGAGGGACAGATACGCAGTATTTT.

V is TRBV6-6 and J is TRBJ1-2, with D perhaps TRBD1 (5 bases). The CDR3 extends over 15 amino acids. The ends were cut back, 2 bases at V and 2 bases at J, with 12 bases in the middle. The germline V gene has CDR1 MNHNY and CDR2 SVGAGI (reference sequence). The CDR3 protein is CASSYVGTANYGYTF. The CDR3 DNA reads TGTGCCAGCAGTTACGTAGGGACGGCGAACTATGGCTACACCTTC.

The chain uses TRBV29-1 and TRBJ1-1; D is possibly TRBD1 (6 bases). This CDR3 contains 14 residues. CDR1 SQVTM and CDR2 ANQGSEA come from the germline V gene. Trimming shortened V by 7 bases and J by 5 bases, and 20 bases separated the two germline ends. Here the CDR3 reads CSERREGGFTEAFF. The DNA of the CDR3 is TGCAGCGAACGCAGGGAGGGGGGTTTTACTGAAGCTTTCTTT.

The chain links TRBV19 to TRBJ2-5; 8 bases line up with TRBD2. V lost 3 bases and J lost 4; bases outside the gene matches: 7. Germline V gene sequence: CDR1 LNHDA, CDR2 SQIVND (reference sequence). This CDR3 region has 15 residues. The CDR3 DNA sequence: TGTGCCAGTAGTATTGCGGGGGGTAATGGAGAGACCCAGTACTTC. It specifies CASSIAGGNGETQYF.

The chain joins TRBV11-2 to TRBJ2-5, with 9 bases identical to TRBD1. CDR1 and CDR2 (germline): SGHAT, FQNNGV. The CDR3 spans 19 residues. The ends lost 1 base at V and 5 bases at J; junction bases unmatched: 17. The CDR3 region has the DNA TGTGCCAGCAGCTTAGTTGGGCCCGGGACAGGGAATTTCCAGGAGACCCAGTACTTC. This codes for CASSLVGPGTGNFQETQYF.

The V gene is TRBV30, the J gene TRBJ2-7; TRBD2 matches 14 bases. Germline CDR1 and CDR2: GTSNPN and SVGIG (reference sequence). The CDR3 runs to 15 residues. J lost 3 bases, V lost 3 bases, and 4 bases had no gene match. The CDR3 DNA is TGTGCCTGGAGCGGGACTAGCGGGAGAGGCTACGAGCAGTACTTC. Encoded protein: CAWSGTSGRGYEQYF.

The table lists this clone with a few counts. The chain carries TRBV20-1 and TRBJ2-7; TRBD2 might be the D (6 bases). The CDR3 contains 11 residues. Germline V gene sequence: CDR1 DFQATT, CDR2 SNEGSKA (reference sequence). V dropped 3 bases and J dropped 7 bases, with 10 bases sitting between them. CDR3 sequence reads: CSASGGVEQYF. CDR3 sequence (DNA): TGCAGTGCTAGTGGAGGGGTAGAGCAGTACTTC.

The V call is TRBV19, the J call TRBJ2-5; maybe TRBD2 (6 bases). The CDR3 totals 13 residues. Trimming removed 8 bases from V and 3 bases from J, with 13 bases in between. Germline V gives CDR1 LNHDA, CDR2 SQIVND (reference sequence). The chain's CDR3 is CASAPGGKETQYF. The CDR3 DNA reads as TGTGCCAGTGCCCCTGGAGGGAAAGAGACCCAGTACTTC.

V and J are TRBV5-1 and TRBJ1-3; a possible D gene is TRBD1 (5 bases). This CDR3 contains 14 residues. Germline V CDR1 and CDR2: SGHRS, YFSETQ. The V end lost 2 bases, the J end lost 5 bases, and 11 bases lay between the germline ends. In DNA, the CDR3 is TGCGCCAGCAGCTTTGGCTCAGGGCGAAACACCATATATTTT. This sequence encodes CASSFGSGRNTIYF. The full variable domain, with the rest looked up from reference TRBV5-1 and TRBJ1-3, is KAGVTQTPRYLIKTRGQQVTLSCSPISGHRSVSWYQQTPGQGLQFLFEYFSETQRNKGNFPGRFSGRQFSNSRSEMNVSTLELGDSALYLCASSFGSGRNTIYFGEGSWLTVV.

This chain connects TRBV9 to TRBJ1-2; TRBD1 matches at 8 bases. CDR1 and CDR2 (germline): SGDLS, YYNGEE. V lost 2 bases to trimming and J lost 4 bases; unmatched junction nucleotides: 7. This CDR3 has 15 amino acids. CDR3 sequence (DNA): TGTGCCAGCAGCGTTAGCCCCGGGACAGGCTATGGCTACACCTTC. This translates into CASSVSPGTGYGYTF.

The CDR3 DNA reads TGTGCCAGCAGTTTATCGGACAGGCCGGGACAGTTCTTC. Translation: CASSLSDRPGQFF. The chain employs TRBV27 and TRBJ2-1, with TRBD1 matching over 7 bases. CDR1 and CDR2 (germline): MNHEY, SMNVEV (reference sequence). The ends lost 0 bases at V and 13 bases at J; junction bases unmatched: 6. CDR3 length equals 13 residues.

The chain carries TRBV5-4 and TRBJ2-1; 7 positions agree with TRBD2. CDR3 length: 17 residues. The junction had 8 bases not matched to a gene; V was cut back by 2 bases and J by 0 bases. The germline gives CDR1 SGHNT, CDR2 YYREEE (reference sequence). The CDR3 loop reads CASSFGGSSGSYNEQFF. The CDR3 DNA reads TGTGCCAGCAGCTTCGGGGGGAGTTCGGGCTCCTACAATGAGCAGTTCTTC.

This chain joins TRBV5-1 and TRBJ2-2; 12 bases map to TRBD1. Per the germline V gene, CDR1 is SGHRS and CDR2 is YFSETQ. This CDR3 region has 17 residues. V shed 4 bases, J shed 5 bases, and the junction held 9 bases outside the gene matches. CDR3 in DNA: TGCGCCAGCAGCGCGTCCCGGGACAGGGGGCGGACCGGGGAGCTGTTTTTT. Its translation is CASSASRDRGRTGELFF.

V usage is TRBV25-1 and J usage is TRBJ1-4; a possible D gene is TRBD1 (6 bases). Per germline, CDR1 MGHDK and CDR2 SYGVNS. Between the trimmed V and J ends, which lost 6 bases and 4 bases, there was a span of 15 bases. CDR3 length: 15 residues. The CDR3, as DNA: TGTGCCAGCAGCCCAATGGGGGGCCTTAATGAAAAACTGTTTTTT. Amino acids: CASSPMGGLNEKLFF.

J is TRBJ2-2 and V is TRBV5-4; D is unclear. The CDR3 covers 16 residues. Trimming removed 1 base from V and 3 bases from J, with 13 bases in between. Germline V gene lookup returns CDR1 SGHNT and CDR2 YYREEE (reference sequence). CDR3 in DNA: TGTGCCAGCAGCTTGCGGCAGAGCCTTTACACCGGGGAGCTGTTTTTT. Translation gives CASSLRQSLYTGELFF.

The chain couples TRBV10-3 to TRBJ2-1; no reliable D call. Trimming cost V 4 bases and J 7 bases, with 14 bases left between them. CDR3 length: 14 amino acids. From germline, CDR1 is ENHRY and CDR2 SYGVKD. The CDR3 here is CAISGNQLTNEQFF. The CDR3 bases are TGTGCCATCAGTGGCAACCAACTTACAAATGAGCAGTTCTTC.

The rearrangement links TRBV11-2 to TRBJ2-6; D is possibly TRBD2 (6 bases). The length of the CDR3 is 13 residues. V dropped 10 bases and J dropped 0 bases, with 7 bases sitting between them. Germline CDR1 and CDR2: SGHAT and FQNNGV. The CDR3 reads CATGGSGANVLTF. Here the CDR3 DNA reads TGTGCCACCGGGGGCTCTGGGGCCAACGTCCTGACTTTC.

This clone was observed once. V usage is TRBV9 and J usage is TRBJ2-1; weak D call: TRBD2 (6 bases). V was clipped by 2 bases and J by 2 bases, with 11 bases between them. Germline CDR1 is SGDLS and CDR2 is YYNGEE. The CDR3 covers 15 residues. CDR3 protein: CASSVAGSAYNEQFF. CDR3 in DNA: TGTGCCAGCAGCGTGGCCGGGAGTGCCTACAATGAGCAGTTCTTC.